In its sample, the clone carrying this T cell receptor beta chain was seen a few times. No conserved phenylalanine or tryptophan is present at the end of the CDR3, so a read error is the likely explanation. The entry originates in a study of control samples from healthy donors and cancer patients. The repertoire was sequenced with immunoSEQ multiplex PCR; TCRdb's copy has only in-frame clones and lacks some. This sample has approximately 100,000 clones, with under 90% found just once. The CDR3 is 15 amino acids. Germline values: CDR1 SGHRS, CDR2 YFSETQ. V lost 1 base, J lost 4 bases, and 12 bases lay in between.

This receptor was taken from a woman in her 40s in good health. Sequencing used blood. The V and J genes are TRBV5-1 and TRBJ1-5; D ambiguous. The DNA for the CDR3 is TGCGCCAGCAGCTTGCGGGGAGTAGGGAATCAGCCCCAGCATCCT. As protein: CASSLRGVGNQPQHP.